This T cell receptor (beta chain) was identified during a study of blood T cell repertoires in COVID-19. Study background: T cells, B-cell-depleted T cells, or PBMCs supplied cDNA or gDNA.

The data were produced by immunoSEQ multiplex PCR, yet TCRdb's version contains in-frame clones alone and is incomplete. The sample shows some 110,000 clones, approximately 85% of them seen only once. J was trimmed by 5 bases and V by 0 bases; bases with no gene match: 3. The CDR3 sequence is 14 residues long. Germline V lookup: CDR1 SGHTA, CDR2 FQGNSA. The receptor was derived from a middle-aged man with acute or convalescent COVID-19. The sample was peripheral blood. The chain employs TRBV7-2 and TRBJ2-5; 7 bases match TRBD2. The CDR3 DNA follows: TGTGCCAGCAGCTTAGCGGGGGGGAAGGAGACCCAGTACTTC. Amino acids: CASSLAGGKETQYF. The variable domain in full, with the rest retrieved from reference TRBV7-2 and TRBJ2-5, is GAGVSQSPSNKVTEKGKDVELRCDPISGHTALYWYRQSLGQGLEFLIYFQGNSAPDKSGLPSDRFSAERTGGSVSTLTIQRTQQEDSAVYLCASSLAGGKETQYFGPGTRLLVL.